A single sample gave rise to the 26 T cell receptor beta chains below, sequenced in a study of shared clonotypes between healthy human individuals. CD45RO negativity and positive selection for CCR7 defined naive CD8 cells, a population that excluded terminally differentiated effector memory CD45RA+ cells. The method was immunoSEQ multiplex PCR; TCRdb's version includes in-frame clones alone and lacks a portion of them. Among around 600,000 clones listed, 95% to 98% were seen once. Sequencing was carried out using naive CD8+ T cells sorted from blood. The receptors shown here come from a man between 25 and 39 years old in good health.

The rearrangement uses TRBV7-9 and TRBJ2-1, with 8 bases identical to TRBD1. The CDR3 totals 17 residues. Trimming took 4 bases from V and 1 from J; bases not matched to a gene: 9. Germline CDR1 SEHNR, CDR2 FQNEAQ (reference sequence). This chain's CDR3 is CASSYIGQGPSYNEQFF. The CDR3 bases are TGTGCCAGCAGCTACATCGGACAGGGCCCTTCCTACAATGAGCAGTTCTTC.

J is TRBJ2-1 and V is TRBV9; D gene unclear. CDR1 is SGDLS and CDR2 is YYNGEE in the germline V gene. This CDR3 region has 13 residues. Trimming removed 3 bases from V and 3 bases from J, with 7 bases in between. CDR3 in amino acids: CASSGSHYNEQFF. CDR3 coding DNA: TGTGCCAGCAGCGGGAGTCACTACAATGAGCAGTTCTTC.

This clone was counted once. This sequence joins TRBV4-3 and TRBJ2-1; 9 bases align to TRBD2. The CDR3 is made up of 17 amino acids. The V and J ends lost 3 bases and 4 bases, in that order; junction bases with no gene match: 10. The V gene's germline CDR1 is LGHNA and CDR2 YSLEER. The CDR3 protein is CASSHESGRGGYNEQFF. In nucleotides, the CDR3 is TGCGCCAGCAGCCACGAATCCGGGCGGGGGGGATACAATGAGCAGTTCTTC.

The rearrangement joins TRBV5-4 to TRBJ2-5; 8 nucleotides agree with TRBD1. The DNA end is more similar to TRBJ2-7, so the J call may be wrong. The CDR3 runs to 14 residues. CDR1 is SGHNT and CDR2 is YYREEE in the germline V gene (reference sequence). The CDR3 protein is CASSLGQGINEQYF. The CDR3 DNA is TGTGCCAGCAGCTTGGGACAGGGGATCAACGAGCAGTACTTC.

This chain joins TRBV14 and TRBJ2-1, with 11 bases fitting TRBD2. J gave up 7 bases and V 5 bases, and 10 bases lay outside the gene matches. The CDR3 loop spans 16 amino acids. The V gene's germline CDR1 is SGHDN and CDR2 FVKESK. CDR3 DNA sequence: TGTGCCAGCAGCACCTACCTAGCGGGAGGTTGGAATGAGCAGTTCTTC. It yields the protein CASSTYLAGGWNEQFF.

This chain uses TRBV5-1 with TRBJ2-3; possible D gene TRBD1, 5 bases. CDR3 length equals 14 residues. CDR1 is SGHRS, CDR2 YFSETQ, per germline. Trimming took 0 bases from V and 5 from J, leaving 10 bases between them. The CDR3 nucleotides are TGCGCCAGCAGCTTGGTTGAAGGGGAAGATACGCAGTATTTT. It yields the protein CASSLVEGEDTQYF. Full variable domain (outside the CDR3, taken from reference TRBV5-1 and TRBJ2-3): KAGVTQTPRYLIKTRGQQVTLSCSPISGHRSVSWYQQTPGQGLQFLFEYFSETQRNKGNFPGRFSGRQFSNSRSEMNVSTLELGDSALYLCASSLVEGEDTQYFGPGTRLTVL.

V is TRBV7-2 and J is TRBJ1-2; tentatively, D is TRBD1 (6 bases). The germline CDR1 and CDR2 sequences are SGHTA and FQGNSA. CDR3 length: 14 amino acids. Trimming took off 3 bases at V and 8 bases at J, with 16 bases between the two ends. The CDR3 DNA is TGTGCCAGCAGCTTTTTGTCCGGGACAATCGGCTACACCTTC. The encoded protein is CASSFLSGTIGYTF.

V is TRBV27 and J is TRBJ2-1, with D possibly being TRBD2 (5 bases). The V gene's germline CDR1 is MNHEY and CDR2 SMNVEV (reference sequence). Deletions cut 4 bases from V and 0 bases from J, with 10 bases between. The CDR3 spans 15 residues. In DNA, the CDR3 is TGTGCCAGCAGTTCGGGGAGTCACTCCTACAATGAGCAGTTCTTC. It specifies CASSSGSHSYNEQFF.

V and J are TRBV27 and TRBJ2-5; 7 bases line up with TRBD1. Trimming removed 6 bases from V and 5 bases from J; junction bases left unmatched: 6. The CDR3 has 13 residues. Germline CDR1 MNHEY, CDR2 SMNVEV (reference sequence). DNA for the CDR3: TGTGCCAGCAGAGGGGGCAGGCGGGAGACCCAGTACTTC. Amino acids: CASRGGRRETQYF.

The table lists this clone with a count of one. V and J are TRBV5-1 and TRBJ1-1; tentatively, D is TRBD1 (5 bases). The CDR3 runs 16 residues. Germline V CDR1 and CDR2: SGHRS, YFSETQ. Trimming removed 0 bases from V and 6 bases from J, with 18 bases in between. CDR3 nucleotides: TGCGCCAGCAGCTTGGAATTAGCAGGGATAGTCTCTGAAGCTTTCTTT. It yields the protein CASSLELAGIVSEAFF.

The J gene is TRBJ2-7, the V gene TRBV5-4, with 11 bases lining up with TRBD2. Germline V lookup: CDR1 SGHNT, CDR2 YYREEE (reference sequence). The V gene end was trimmed by 3 bases and the J gene end by 2 bases; junction bases not matched to a gene: 13. This CDR3 spans 18 amino acids. The CDR3 region has the DNA TGTGCCAGCAGCTCGACGGAATTAGGGACTAGCGGAACCTACGAGCAGTACTTC. Residues: CASSSTELGTSGTYEQYF.

The J gene is TRBJ2-3, the V gene TRBV5-8; 9 bases align to TRBD2. J lost 2 bases, V lost 3 bases, and 7 bases had no gene match. Per germline, CDR1 SGHTS and CDR2 YDEGEE. This CDR3 comprises 16 residues. The CDR3 bases are TGTGCCAGCAGCTCCAGTAGCGGGGGCCTCACAGATACGCAGTATTTT. Amino acids: CASSSSSGGLTDTQYF.

The chain is built from TRBV19 and TRBJ2-5; TRBD1 matches 7 bases. The CDR3 is 16 residues long. With V trimmed by 4 bases and J by 4 bases, 12 bases remained unmatched. Germline V gene data show CDR1 as LNHDA and CDR2 as SQIVND (reference sequence). CDR3 DNA sequence: TGTGCCAGTAGTACCTTTTACAGGGGTGGTGGAGAGACCCAGTACTTC. Amino acid sequence: CASSTFYRGGGETQYF.

V usage is TRBV4-1 and J usage is TRBJ2-2; 10 nucleotides agree with TRBD2. Germline-derived CDR1 and CDR2 are MGHRA and YSYEKL. The CDR3 covers 15 residues. Losses at the gene ends were 5 bases for V and 7 bases for J; bases not matched to a gene: 7. Here the CDR3 reads CASSILAGVLGELFF. As DNA, the CDR3 is TGCGCCAGCAGCATTCTAGCGGGAGTGCTCGGGGAGCTGTTTTTT.

The chain uses TRBV29-1 and TRBJ1-2, with 7 positions matching TRBD1. Unmatched junction bases numbered 8, after V lost 3 bases and J lost 4 bases. The CDR3 length is 14 residues. Germline V lookup: CDR1 SQVTM, CDR2 ANQGSEA. This chain's CDR3 is CSVEPSTGVYGYTF. In DNA form, the CDR3 reads TGCAGCGTTGAGCCAAGTACAGGGGTCTATGGCTACACCTTC.

The chain couples TRBV10-3 to TRBJ2-2; perhaps TRBD1 as D (6 bases). The CDR3 length is 16 residues. V was trimmed by 3 bases and J by 2 bases, leaving 13 bases between them. The germline V gene has CDR1 ENHRY and CDR2 SYGVKD. The chain's CDR3 is CAISDSGHSNTGELFF. CDR3 sequence (DNA): TGTGCCATCAGTGATTCGGGACACTCTAACACCGGGGAGCTGTTTTTT.

Here the CDR3 reads CASSDQPGGSYEQYF. The CDR3 DNA reads TGTGCCAGCAGTGATCAACCAGGGGGCTCCTACGAGCAGTACTTC. The chain links TRBV25-1 to TRBJ2-7, with 7 bases lining up with TRBD1. CDR3 length equals 15 residues. Trimming at V came to 3 bases and at J to 0 bases, leaving 5 bases not matched to a gene. The germline CDR1 and CDR2 sequences are MGHDK and SYGVNS.

The chain has TRBV7-9 and TRBJ2-1, with 11 bases identical to TRBD2. J was trimmed by 6 bases and V by 3 bases; bases with no gene match: 7. Germline loops: CDR1 SEHNR, CDR2 FQNEAQ (reference sequence). The length of the CDR3 is 16 residues. The CDR3 DNA sequence: TGTGCCAGCAGCTTCGACCCCGGGACTAGCGGCAATGAGCAGTTCTTC. Residues: CASSFDPGTSGNEQFF. The full variable domain, with the rest looked up from reference TRBV7-9 and TRBJ2-1, is DTGVSQNPRHKITKRGQNVTFRCDPISEHNRLYWYRQTLGQGPEFLTYFQNEAQLEKSRLLSDRFSAERPKGSFSTLEIQRTEQGDSAMYLCASSFDPGTSGNEQFFGPGTRLTVL.

The chain combines TRBV5-4 with TRBJ2-7; D gene unclear. The ends were cut back, 0 bases at V and 3 bases at J, with 13 bases in the middle. The CDR3 totals 15 residues. The germline V gene encodes CDR1 SGHNT and CDR2 YYREEE (reference sequence). The CDR3, as DNA: TGTGCCAGCAGCTTGGGTGGGCGAGAATTCTACGAGCAGTACTTC. This gives the protein CASSLGGREFYEQYF.

The chain uses TRBV25-1 and TRBJ2-7; TRBD2 might be the D (6 bases). CDR3 length: 14 amino acids. The ends were cut back, 2 bases at V and 6 bases at J, with 14 bases in the middle. CDR1 is MGHDK and CDR2 is SYGVNS in the germline V gene. CDR3 DNA sequence: TGTGCCAGCAGTGAAACAGGCGGGATTAGCGAGCAGTACTTC. It is translated as CASSETGGISEQYF.

Note on this clone: Other DNA sequences from this sample encode an identical CDR3 as well. The J gene is TRBJ2-7, the V gene TRBV5-4, with 8 positions matching TRBD1. V trimming: 0 bases; J trimming: 3 bases; junction bases outside the gene matches: 2. CDR1 and CDR2 from the germline V gene are SGHNT and YYREEE (reference sequence). The CDR3 covers 14 residues. The chain's CDR3 is CASSLGDRSYEQYF. As DNA, the CDR3 is TGTGCCAGCAGCTTGGGGGACAGGAGCTACGAGCAGTACTTC.

In this sample, this clone turned up once. The rearrangement joins TRBV29-1 to TRBJ2-7, with a weak D call TRBD2 (6 bases). The CDR3 spans 12 residues. The ends were cut back, 5 bases at V and 3 bases at J, with 11 bases in the middle. CDR1 is SQVTM and CDR2 is ANQGSEA in the germline V gene. The CDR3 loop reads CSVYGGNYEQYF. CDR3 nucleotides: TGCAGCGTTTATGGCGGGAACTACGAGCAGTACTTC.

This chain connects TRBV16 to TRBJ1-4; no clear D. Trimming pared 0 bases from V and 13 bases from J, leaving 9 bases between. Germline lookup yields CDR1 KGHSY and CDR2 FQNENV. The CDR3 totals 12 residues. The CDR3 loop is CASSQSYSGLFF. CDR3 bases: TGTGCCAGCAGCCAATCATACAGCGGACTGTTTTTT. Variable domain in full (rest from reference TRBV16 and TRBJ1-4): GEEVAQTPKHLVRGEGQKAKLYCAPIKGHSYVFWYQQVLKNEFKFLISFQNENVFDETGMPKERFSAKCLPNSPCSLEIQATKLEDSAVYFCASSQSYSGLFFGSGTQLSVL.

V and J are TRBV5-1 and TRBJ1-1, with D possibly TRBD1 on 6 matching bases. The CDR3 covers 15 residues. Looked up from germline, CDR1 is SGHRS and CDR2 is YFSETQ. Deletions cut 0 bases from V and 3 bases from J, with 12 bases between. The CDR3, as DNA: TGCGCCAGCAGCTTGGCTCGGGGGGCCGACACTGAAGCTTTCTTT. This encodes CASSLARGADTEAFF.

The chain has TRBV13 and TRBJ2-3; possibly TRBD1 or TRBD2 for D (5 bases each). CDR3 length equals 16 residues. Germline V gives CDR1 PRHDT, CDR2 FYEKMQ (reference sequence). V was trimmed by 4 bases and J by 3 bases, leaving 17 bases between them. DNA of the CDR3: TGTGCCAGCAGCTCCCCGGTGACTGAGGGGACAGATACGCAGTATTTT. It specifies CASSSPVTEGTDTQYF.

V gene TRBV7-9 combines with J gene TRBJ1-2, with D possibly TRBD1 on 6 matching bases. The CDR3 consists of 15 residues. Germline CDR1 is SEHNR and CDR2 is FQNEAQ (reference sequence). Trimming removed 1 base from V and 4 bases from J, with 13 bases in between. CDR3 region: CASSLGDITIYGYTF. CDR3 sequence (DNA): TGTGCCAGCAGCTTAGGGGACATAACCATCTATGGCTACACCTTC.